Shown below are 32 T cell receptor beta chains from a single sample sequenced in a study of cytomegalovirus exposure and HLA in healthy donors. The PCR made use of 60 Vbeta and 13 Jbeta primers. Libraries were prepared by immunoSEQ multiplex PCR; TCRdb keeps only in-frame clonotypes and omits some of them. The table shows about 97,000 clones, with approximately 85% occurring only once. The material sequenced was PBMCs. The source is a man in his thirties or forties in good health and CMV-seronegative.

The rearrangement links TRBV5-1 to TRBJ2-1; no firm D call. This CDR3 spans 14 amino acids. The V end lost 1 base, the J end lost 3 bases, and 8 bases lay between the germline ends. Germline V CDR1 and CDR2: SGHRS, YFSETQ. The CDR3, as DNA: TGCGCCAGCAGCTTGTTACAGCACTACAATGAGCAGTTCTTC. This gives the protein CASSLLQHYNEQFF.

This rearrangement joins TRBV5-1 to TRBJ2-3; 7 nucleotides agree with TRBD1. Trimming cost V 5 bases and J 0 bases; bases outside gene matches: 6. This CDR3 contains 15 residues. CDR1 and CDR2 (germline): SGHRS, YFSETQ. The CDR3 loop reads CASSPGGTSTDTQYF. CDR3 nucleotide sequence: TGCGCCAGCAGTCCAGGGGGTACTAGCACAGATACGCAGTATTTT.

The count of this clone is one. V and J are TRBV27 and TRBJ2-1; 9 bases match TRBD1. The V gene end was trimmed by 11 bases and the J gene end by 8 bases; junction bases not matched to a gene: 10. The length of the CDR3 is 13 residues. The germline V gene has CDR1 MNHEY and CDR2 SMNVEV (reference sequence). This chain's CDR3 is CAAGGQGRDEQFF. The CDR3 DNA is TGTGCCGCAGGCGGACAGGGGAGGGATGAGCAGTTCTTC.

The rearrangement links TRBV4-2 to TRBJ2-7, with 9 bases identical to TRBD1. The CDR3 totals 14 residues. J was trimmed by 6 bases and V by 1 base; bases with no gene match: 4. CDR1 is LGHNA, CDR2 YNFKEQ, per germline. The CDR3 reads CASSQVGQGAEQYF. CDR3 bases: TGTGCCAGCAGCCAAGTGGGACAGGGTGCCGAGCAGTACTTC.

This chain uses TRBV29-1 with TRBJ2-1, with D unclear. Between the trimmed V and J ends, which lost 2 bases and 6 bases, there was a span of 11 bases. The germline CDR1 and CDR2 sequences are SQVTM and ANQGSEA. The CDR3 has 13 amino acids. This chain's CDR3 is CSVERLASNEQFF. The CDR3 DNA sequence: TGCAGCGTTGAAAGGTTAGCTTCCAATGAGCAGTTCTTC.

The chain couples TRBV14 to TRBJ2-3; D call uncertain. The CDR3 totals 16 residues. V lost 4 bases and J 2 bases, leaving 16 bases between the germline ends. Germline V CDR1 and CDR2: SGHDN, FVKESK. DNA of the CDR3: TGTGCCAGCAGCCTAAATCGACACGGAAACACAGATACGCAGTATTTT. Translating gives CASSLNRHGNTDTQYF.

CDR3 bases: TGTGCCAGCAGTCCGTACCAAGAGACCCAGTACTTC. Its translation is CASSPYQETQYF. V is TRBV27 and J is TRBJ2-5, with D unclear. The ends were cut back, 5 bases at V and 0 bases at J, with 4 bases in the middle. Germline V gene sequence: CDR1 MNHEY, CDR2 SMNVEV (reference sequence). This CDR3 region has 12 residues.

This sequence joins TRBV6-1 and TRBJ1-5; 8 bases line up with TRBD1. The CDR3 length is 16 residues. With V trimmed by 4 bases and J by 6 bases, 11 bases remained unmatched. Germline CDR1 is MNHNS and CDR2 is SASEGT. DNA for the CDR3: TGTGCCAGCAGTGGAAACCTCGGACAGGGTGGTCAGCCCCAGCATTTT. This encodes CASSGNLGQGGQPQHF.

The chain is built from TRBV4-1 and TRBJ2-7, with D possibly TRBD1 on 5 matching bases. V was pared by 4 bases and J by 5 bases, with 15 bases between. Germline V gene sequence: CDR1 MGHRA, CDR2 YSYEKL. The CDR3 has 14 residues. The CDR3 coding sequence is TGCGCCAGCAGCCCCCAAGGGGCCGTCCACGAGCAGTACTTC. Translated: CASSPQGAVHEQYF.

The V and J genes are TRBV14 and TRBJ2-5, with D perhaps TRBD2 (5 bases). The end of the DNA is better explained by TRBJ2-7, so the J call may be wrong. The CDR3 has 15 amino acids. Looked up from germline, CDR1 is SGHDN and CDR2 is FVKESK. The CDR3 DNA is TGTGCCAGCAGCCGCCCCGGGATCAGCTCCTACGAGCAGTACTTC. Encoded protein: CASSRPGISSYEQYF.

The chain links TRBV4-3 to TRBJ1-2; no clear D gene. Per germline, CDR1 LGHNA and CDR2 YSLEER. V lost 0 bases to trimming and J lost 2 bases, with 10 bases between them. The CDR3 consists of 15 residues. The CDR3 loop is CASSQDHTANYGYTF. CDR3 coding DNA: TGCGCCAGCAGCCAAGATCACACAGCCAACTATGGCTACACCTTC.

The V gene is TRBV27, the J gene TRBJ2-1, with 9 bases that match TRBD2. Germline V gives CDR1 MNHEY, CDR2 SMNVEV (reference sequence). The J segment lost 5 bases and the V segment lost 8 bases, leaving 10 bases of the junction unmatched. The CDR3 spans 15 residues. The CDR3 region has the DNA TGTGCCAGCGGATCGACCGTAGCGGGAGACAATGAGCAGTTCTTC. The encoded protein is CASGSTVAGDNEQFF.

This clone was recorded once. The gene calls are TRBV5-1 and TRBJ2-7; TRBD2 is a possible D gene (6 bases). This CDR3 is built from 14 residues. Trimming shortened V by 3 bases and J by 6 bases, and 16 bases separated the two germline ends. The germline V gene has CDR1 SGHRS and CDR2 YFSETQ. DNA for the CDR3: TGCGCCAGCAGCTCAACCGGATTGGGAGGCGAGCAGTACTTC. Encoded protein: CASSSTGLGGEQYF.

The chain carries TRBV7-8 and TRBJ2-6, with TRBD1 identical over 7 bases. CDR3 size: 17 residues. V shed 5 bases and J 4 bases; nucleotides not matched to a gene: 11. Germline-derived CDR1 and CDR2 are SGHVS and FQNEAQ. Written as DNA, the CDR3 is TGTGCCAGCAGCATCGGGACAGTATCTACCGGGGCCAACGTCCTGACTTTC. Amino acid sequence: CASSIGTVSTGANVLTF.

The chain employs TRBV5-5 and TRBJ2-7; TRBD1 matches 8 bases. The CDR3 is 13 amino acids. The V gene end was trimmed by 0 bases and the J gene end by 7 bases; junction bases not matched to a gene: 3. From germline, CDR1 is SGHKS and CDR2 YYEKEE (reference sequence). CDR3 region: CASSLGTGIEQYF. CDR3 nucleotides: TGTGCCAGCAGCTTGGGGACAGGGATTGAGCAGTACTTC.

This chain uses TRBV2 with TRBJ1-3; possibly TRBD1 for D (6 bases). Trimming cost V 6 bases and J 4 bases, with 13 bases left between them. CDR3 length: 14 residues. Germline V gene lookup returns CDR1 SNHLY and CDR2 FYNNEI. The CDR3, as DNA: TGTGCCAGCAGCAAACAGGGTACCGGAAACACCATATATTTT. It yields the protein CASSKQGTGNTIYF.

The rearrangement links TRBV29-1 to TRBJ1-2; 7 bases are shared with TRBD1. Germline V gives CDR1 SQVTM, CDR2 ANQGSEA. J lost 2 bases, V lost 7 bases, and 13 bases had no gene match. The CDR3 consists of 15 residues. CDR3 nucleotide sequence: TGCAGCGACTCATCCCGGGACAGACACAACTATGGCTACACCTTC. It is translated as CSDSSRDRHNYGYTF. Full variable domain (outside the CDR3, taken from reference TRBV29-1 and TRBJ1-2): SAVISQKPSRDICQRGTSLTIQCQVDSQVTMMFWYRQQPGQSLTLIATANQGSEATYESGFVIDKFPISRPNLTFSTLTVSNMSPEDSSIYLCSDSSRDRHNYGYTFGSGTRLTVV.

The sample holds a few counts of this clone. This chain connects TRBV14 to TRBJ1-2, with 7 bases lining up with TRBD1. The CDR3 is 13 amino acids. The V segment lost 3 bases and the J segment 5 bases; nucleotides outside the gene matches: 3. Germline V gene lookup returns CDR1 SGHDN and CDR2 FVKESK. This CDR3 is CASSQDRLYGYTF. Written as DNA, the CDR3 is TGTGCCAGCAGCCAGGACAGGTTATATGGCTACACCTTC.

This clone was recorded only once. V is TRBV30 and J is TRBJ2-2; tentatively, D is TRBD2 (5 bases). Trimming left V 0 bases short and J 6 bases short, with 14 bases between. CDR1 and CDR2 (germline): GTSNPN, SVGIG (reference sequence). The CDR3 has 15 residues. CDR3 sequence reads: CAWSVTGIQPGELFF. CDR3 coding DNA: TGTGCCTGGAGTGTCACCGGGATCCAGCCCGGGGAGCTGTTTTTT. Looking up the rest from reference TRBV30 and TRBJ2-2 gives the full variable domain: SQTIHQWPATLVQPVGSPLSLECTVEGTSNPNLYWYRQAAGRGLQLLFYSVGIGQISSEVPQNLSASRPQDRQFILSSKKLLLSDSGFYLCAWSVTGIQPGELFFGEGSRLTVL.

The J gene is TRBJ1-1, the V gene TRBV6-1; no reliable D call. Trimming took 6 bases from V and 3 from J, leaving 14 bases between them. Germline V gene lookup returns CDR1 MNHNS and CDR2 SASEGT. The CDR3 is made up of 14 amino acids. The CDR3 here is CASSVRSWDTEAFF. In DNA, the CDR3 is TGTGCCAGCAGCGTAAGGAGTTGGGACACTGAAGCTTTCTTT.

In its sample, this clone was seen a few times. The chain links TRBV27 to TRBJ2-1; 7 nucleotides line up with TRBD2. Germline CDR1 MNHEY, CDR2 SMNVEV (reference sequence). CDR3 length: 14 amino acids. Trimming removed 3 bases from V and 1 base from J; junction bases left unmatched: 0. The CDR3 nucleotides read TGTGCCAGCAGTTTCGGGGGGTCCTACAATGAGCAGTTCTTC. Translating gives CASSFGGSYNEQFF.

The gene calls are TRBV25-1 and TRBJ2-2; D possibly corresponds to TRBD2 (5 bases). The CDR3 extends over 13 amino acids. CDR1 and CDR2 from the germline V gene are MGHDK and SYGVNS. V was shortened by 6 bases and J by 2 bases, with 7 bases between the two germline ends. The CDR3 spells CASRTINTGELFF. As DNA, the CDR3 is TGTGCCAGCAGGACTATAAACACCGGGGAGCTGTTTTTT.

V usage is TRBV6-1 and J usage is TRBJ1-1; 7 nucleotides line up with TRBD1. After removal of 5 bases from V and 5 bases from J, the junction contained 2 bases not matched to a gene. This CDR3 is built from 12 residues. CDR1 and CDR2 from the germline V gene are MNHNS and SASEGT. The CDR3 spells CASSLQGTEAFF. The CDR3, as DNA: TGTGCCAGCAGTTTACAGGGGACTGAAGCTTTCTTT.

The chain is built from TRBV5-1 and TRBJ2-1; TRBD2 matches 12 bases. CDR1 and CDR2 (germline): SGHRS, YFSETQ. This CDR3 comprises 13 residues. V shed 9 bases, J shed 4 bases, and the junction held 2 bases outside the gene matches. The CDR3 reads CATGTSGYNEQFF. The CDR3 region has the DNA TGCGCCACAGGGACTAGCGGGTACAATGAGCAGTTCTTC.

The rearrangement uses TRBV7-2 and TRBJ2-6; maybe TRBD2 (6 bases). V was shortened by 9 bases and J by 2 bases, with 23 bases between the two germline ends. Germline V CDR1 and CDR2: SGHTA, FQGNSA. The length of the CDR3 is 18 residues. CDR3: CASTRREIPGAGANVLTF. The CDR3 coding sequence is TGTGCCAGTACCCGGCGGGAAATACCGGGCGCTGGGGCCAACGTCCTGACTTTC. The full variable domain, with the rest looked up from reference TRBV7-2 and TRBJ2-6, is GAGVSQSPSNKVTEKGKDVELRCDPISGHTALYWYRQSLGQGLEFLIYFQGNSAPDKSGLPSDRFSAERTGGSVSTLTIQRTQQEDSAVYLCASTRREIPGAGANVLTFGAGSRLTVL.

V usage is TRBV27 and J usage is TRBJ1-5; 8 positions agree with TRBD1. The germline gives CDR1 MNHEY, CDR2 SMNVEV (reference sequence). Trimming removed 3 bases from V and 7 bases from J; junction bases left unmatched: 14. CDR3 length: 17 residues. CDR3 in amino acids: CASSLFYRGQGGQPQHF. In nucleotides, the CDR3 is TGTGCCAGCAGTTTGTTCTATCGAGGACAGGGTGGCCAGCCCCAGCATTTT.

The chain joins TRBV13 to TRBJ2-3; D is possibly TRBD2 (6 bases). Per germline, CDR1 PRHDT and CDR2 FYEKMQ (reference sequence). V lost 4 bases and J 3 bases, leaving 17 bases between the germline ends. This CDR3 has 16 residues. The CDR3 protein is CASSYGLPGGTDTQYF. CDR3 nucleotides: TGTGCCAGCAGCTACGGACTACCCGGAGGGACAGATACGCAGTATTTT. Full variable domain (missing parts from reference TRBV13 and TRBJ2-3): AAGVIQSPRHLIKEKRETATLKCYPIPRHDTVYWYQQGPGQDPQFLISFYEKMQSDKGSIPDRFSAQQFSDYHSELNMSSLELGDSALYFCASSYGLPGGTDTQYFGPGTRLTVL.

The chain recombines TRBV6-6 with TRBJ1-2; 7 bases are shared with TRBD1. The germline gives CDR1 MNHNY, CDR2 SVGAGI (reference sequence). This CDR3 region has 15 residues. V lost 5 bases, J lost 4 bases, and 10 bases stayed unmatched. CDR3 in DNA: TGTGCCAGCAGTCAAAGACAGGGATCGGGCTATGGCTACACCTTC. It yields the protein CASSQRQGSGYGYTF.

In DNA, the CDR3 is TGCGCCAGCAGCTCGACAGGGTTGGGTCGTGAGAACGAGCAGTACTTC. It is translated as CASSSTGLGRENEQYF. V gene TRBV5-1 combines with J gene TRBJ2-7; 7 positions agree with TRBD1. V was clipped by 3 bases and J by 5 bases; unmatched bases: 14. This CDR3 is 16 amino acids long. The germline V gene has CDR1 SGHRS and CDR2 YFSETQ.

The V gene is TRBV9, the J gene TRBJ1-3; D is unclear. Trimming stripped 4 bases from V and 0 bases from J, with 8 bases between. The CDR3 sequence is 14 residues long. CDR1 and CDR2 from the germline V gene are SGDLS and YYNGEE. Here the CDR3 DNA reads TGTGCCAGCAGCAGCGGGGACTCTGGAAACACCATATATTTT. It specifies CASSSGDSGNTIYF.

This chain joins TRBV9 and TRBJ1-1; D uncertain. V was trimmed by 0 bases and J by 0 bases, leaving 9 bases between them. The CDR3 is 15 residues long. The germline V gene encodes CDR1 SGDLS and CDR2 YYNGEE. The DNA of the CDR3 is TGTGCCAGCAGCGTAGTTGGAGGGCTGAACACTGAAGCTTTCTTT. Translating gives CASSVVGGLNTEAFF. Looking up the rest from reference TRBV9 and TRBJ1-1 gives the full variable domain: DSGVTQTPKHLITATGQRVTLRCSPRSGDLSVYWYQQSLDQGLQFLIQYYNGEERAKGNILERFSAQQFPDLHSELNLSSLELGDSALYFCASSVVGGLNTEAFFGQGTRLTVV.

The chain links TRBV2 to TRBJ1-2; perhaps TRBD1 as D (6 bases). CDR1 is SNHLY and CDR2 is FYNNEI in the germline V gene. The CDR3 runs 14 residues. V gave up 0 bases and J gave up 8 bases, with 13 bases separating them. CDR3 region: CASSEAGQMGGYTF. The CDR3 coding sequence is TGTGCCAGCAGTGAAGCTGGACAGATGGGGGGCTACACCTTC. Variable domain in full (rest from reference TRBV2 and TRBJ1-2): EPEVTQTPSHQVTQMGQEVILRCVPISNHLYFYWYRQILGQKVEFLVSFYNNEISEKSEIFDDQFSVERPDGSNFTLKIRSTKLEDSAMYFCASSEAGQMGGYTFGSGTRLTVV.